This T cell receptor beta chain was captured by sequencing in a study of T cells in Graves' hyperthyroidism and ophthalmopathy. RNA transcripts yielded amplified TCR beta CDR3 regions. TCR CDR3 regions were first amplified by RT-PCR with HTBI primers. In TCRdb, the multiplex PCR reads were re-called with MiXCR into one record per CDR3 protein. The table has 340,000 or so distinct CDR3 sequences, around 17% seen once. This clonotype has at least ten counts. The study based diagnoses on clinical symptoms, serum thyroxine and TRAb, thyroid ultrasound and orbital computed tomography. This TCR derives from a man younger than 40 with Graves' hyperthyroidism. Material for sequencing was blood.

The CDR3 here is CASSQGLGAYEQYF. The CDR3 nucleotides read TGTGCCAGCAGCCAAGGACTCGGGGCCTACGAGCAGTACTTC. The chain links TRBV3-1 to TRBJ2-7; D might be TRBD2 (5 bases). Trimming removed 1 base from V and 2 bases from J, with 9 bases in between. This CDR3 region has 14 residues. Per the germline V gene, CDR1 is LGHDT and CDR2 is YNNKEL (reference sequence).